These 24 T cell receptor beta chains were all obtained from the same sample, sequenced in a study of shared clonotypes between healthy human individuals. Clones were sequenced by immunoSEQ multiplex PCR, and TCRdb holds only the in-frame ones, with some missing. This table has over 400,000 clones, more than 65% appearing once. The sample consisted of PBMCs. The receptor set was obtained from a middle-aged woman in good health. Some clones in this sample may be carry-over from other donors' samples.

The chain joins TRBV14 to TRBJ2-2; TRBD2 matches at 7 bases. Germline V gene data show CDR1 as SGHDN and CDR2 as FVKESK. Germline trimming cut 0 bases from V and 0 bases from J; bases unmatched to any gene: 1. The CDR3 covers 16 residues. As DNA, the CDR3 is TGTGCCAGCAGCCAAGAGGGACTATCGAACACCGGGGAGCTGTTTTTT. This codes for CASSQEGLSNTGELFF.

The chain uses TRBV4-1 and TRBJ1-4; D not certain. The length of the CDR3 is 18 residues. Germline CDR1 reads MGHRA; CDR2 reads YSYEKL. The germline V and J ends were trimmed by 3 bases and 4 bases, with 21 bases remaining between them. The CDR3 DNA reads as TGCGCCAGCAGCCAGGCCACTTTTTCGGAGGCTGGTAATGAAAAACTGTTTTTT. This encodes CASSQATFSEAGNEKLFF.

The CDR3 DNA is TGCGCCAGCAGCTTGAGCGTCGGTAATGAAAAACTGTTTTTT. This gives the protein CASSLSVGNEKLFF. The chain recombines TRBV5-1 with TRBJ1-4, with D unclear. The CDR3 has 14 amino acids. V dropped 1 base and J dropped 4 bases, with 8 bases sitting between them. Germline CDR1 is SGHRS and CDR2 is YFSETQ.

The chain carries TRBV28 and TRBJ2-7; 7 nucleotides match TRBD2. This CDR3 has 15 amino acids. Germline CDR1 MDHEN, CDR2 SYDVKM. Trimming took 5 bases from V and 1 from J; bases not matched to a gene: 8. The CDR3 sequence is CASSPPSGTSYEQYF. In DNA, the CDR3 is TGTGCCAGCAGTCCACCCAGCGGGACTTCCTACGAGCAGTACTTC.

For this clone: With only one base between it and a far larger clone, this is likely a read error. It is likely a read error, because the conserved phenylalanine at the end of the CDR3 is missing. The chain links TRBV2 to TRBJ2-7; D tentatively fits TRBD1 or TRBD2 (5 bases each). With 6 bases removed from V and 9 bases from J, the gap between germline ends came to 15 bases. This CDR3 spans 12 amino acids. Germline-derived CDR1 and CDR2 are SNHLY and FYNNEI. The CDR3 spells CASSPLGPRQYS. For the CDR3, the DNA is TGTGCCAGCAGCCCCTTGGGACCTCGGCAGTACTCC.

Notes on this clone: A junction end diverges from the germline sequence, so it may reflect a read error. The V gene is TRBV5-6, the J gene TRBJ2-3; either TRBD1 or TRBD2 may supply D (5 bases each). CDR1 and CDR2 from the germline V gene are SGHDT and YYEEEE. The CDR3 is 13 residues long. The CDR3 DNA is TGTGCCAGCAGCCATAGTGGGGCGGGCCCTGGCCTTTTT. It specifies CASSHSGAGPGLF. Looking up the rest from reference TRBV5-6 and TRBJ2-3 gives the full variable domain: DAGVTQSPTHLIKTRGQQVTLRCSPKSGHDTVSWYQQALGQGPQFIFQYYEEEERQRGNFPDRFSGHQFPNYSSELNVNALLLGDSALYLCASSHSGAGPGLFGPGTRLTVL.

Comments on this clone: One base separates it from a far larger clone, so it is likely a read error. Other DNA variants within this sample encode the same CDR3. J is TRBJ1-2 and V is TRBV30, with a tentative D call TRBD1 (6 bases). The length of the CDR3 is 12 residues. From germline, CDR1 is GTSNPN and CDR2 SVGIG (reference sequence). The CDR3 sequence: CAYRDGNYGYTF. CDR3 bases: TGTGCGTACAGGGACGGTAACTATGGCTACACCTTC.

A remark on this clone: A far larger clone is a single base away, which makes a read error likely. The same CDR3 arises from other DNA sequences in this sample as well. The V and J genes are TRBV30 and TRBJ2-3, with unresolved D. Germline values: CDR1 GTSNPN, CDR2 SVGIG (reference sequence). The V end was cut by 3 bases, the J end by 0 bases, with 10 bases between. The CDR3 length is 14 residues. The CDR3 region is CAWSVGLSTDTQYF. DNA for the CDR3: TGTGCCTGGAGCGTAGGGCTTAGCACAGATACGCAGTATTTT. Filled out from reference TRBV30 and TRBJ2-3, the complete variable domain reads SQTIHQWPATLVQPVGSPLSLECTVEGTSNPNLYWYRQAAGRGLQLLFYSVGIGQISSEVPQNLSASRPQDRQFILSSKKLLLSDSGFYLCAWSVGLSTDTQYFGPGTRLTVL.

The V and J genes are TRBV28 and TRBJ2-5; tentatively, D is TRBD2 (7 bases). Between the trimmed V and J ends, which lost 1 base and 4 bases, there was a span of 10 bases. From germline, CDR1 is MDHEN and CDR2 SYDVKM. CDR3 size: 14 residues. The CDR3 loop reads CASSLLAGAETQYF. CDR3 DNA: TGTGCCAGCAGTTTATTGGCGGGGGCAGAGACCCAGTACTTC.

As to this clone: With only one base between it and a far larger clone, this is likely a read error. The sample carries other DNA sequences with the same CDR3. The J gene is TRBJ2-1, the V gene TRBV7-2; maybe TRBD1 (6 bases). The CDR3 extends over 16 amino acids. Germline CDR1 SGHTA, CDR2 FQGNSA. In DNA, the CDR3 is TGTGCCAGCAGCTCCAACAGGGCAGGGGATTACAATGAGCAATTCTTC. Translating gives CASSSNRAGDYNEQFF. Based on the CDR3 plus reference TRBV7-2 and TRBJ2-1, the full variable domain is GAGVSQSPSNKVTEKGKDVELRCDPISGHTALYWYRQSLGQGLEFLIYFQGNSAPDKSGLPSDRFSAERTGGSVSTLTIQRTQQEDSAVYLCASSSNRAGDYNEQFFGPGTRLTVL.

This clone was seen a few times. The chain couples TRBV7-2 to TRBJ2-5; D remains ambiguous. The CDR3 consists of 14 residues. The V end lost 1 base, the J end lost 2 bases, and 8 bases lay between the germline ends. Germline CDR1 SGHTA, CDR2 FQGNSA. The CDR3: CASSLELPQETQYF. The CDR3 bases are TGTGCCAGCAGCTTAGAACTTCCACAAGAGACCCAGTACTTC. Full variable domain (outside the CDR3, taken from reference TRBV7-2 and TRBJ2-5): GAGVSQSPSNKVTEKGKDVELRCDPISGHTALYWYRQSLGQGLEFLIYFQGNSAPDKSGLPSDRFSAERTGGSVSTLTIQRTQQEDSAVYLCASSLELPQETQYFGPGTRLLVL.

The chain carries TRBV28 and TRBJ2-5; the D gene could be TRBD1 or TRBD2 (5 bases each). The CDR3 spans 15 residues. Trimming took 10 bases from V and 5 from J, leaving 23 bases between them. Per the germline V gene, CDR1 is MDHEN and CDR2 is SYDVKM. CDR3 region: CATSPPRGSGETQYF. The CDR3 nucleotides are TGTGCCACCTCCCCCCCACGGGGCTCTGGGGAGACCCAGTACTTC.

The chain combines TRBV7-8 with TRBJ2-1; 10 bases map to TRBD2. V lost 4 bases to trimming and J lost 6 bases; unmatched junction nucleotides: 9. Germline V gene sequence: CDR1 SGHVS, CDR2 FQNEAQ. The CDR3 is 16 residues long. CDR3 nucleotides: TGTGCCAGCAGCTCCCCTAGCGGGAGTGGGACCAATGAGCAGTTCTTC. As protein: CASSSPSGSGTNEQFF. The variable domain in full, with the rest retrieved from reference TRBV7-8 and TRBJ2-1, is GAGVSQSPRYKVAKRGQDVALRCDPISGHVSLFWYQQALGQGPEFLTYFQNEAQLDKSGLPSDRFFAERPEGSVSTLKIQRTQQEDSAVYLCASSSPSGSGTNEQFFGPGTRLTVL.

As regards this clone: This probably arose from a read error, given a far larger clone one base away. This CDR3 is missing its conserved last phenylalanine or tryptophan, likely due to a read error. The identical CDR3 is also encoded by other nucleotide sequences in the sample. The genes are TRBV4-2 and TRBJ2-7; maybe TRBD1 (6 bases). V gave up 4 bases and J gave up 2 bases, with 12 bases separating them. CDR1 and CDR2 (germline): LGHNA, YNFKEQ. This CDR3 is 14 amino acids long. CDR3: CASSREDRTYEQYL. The CDR3 bases are TGTGCCAGCAGCCGCGAGGACAGAACCTACGAGCAGTACTTA.

This clone appeared once. A read error may be the cause here, since a much bigger clone is one base away. The sample has other DNA sequences that encode this CDR3 too. The CDR3 nucleotides read TGCGCCAGCAGCTTGGGGGCGGGAGGGCCTGGTGAGCAGTACTTC. It encodes CASSLGAGGPGEQYF. The chain carries TRBV5-1 and TRBJ2-7, with TRBD2 identical over 9 bases. The J segment lost 7 bases and the V segment lost 0 bases, leaving 8 bases of the junction unmatched. Germline V gene lookup returns CDR1 SGHRS and CDR2 YFSETQ. CDR3 length equals 15 residues.

V gene TRBV5-1 combines with J gene TRBJ1-2, with D tentatively TRBD1 (6 bases). Trimming pared 2 bases from V and 6 bases from J, leaving 11 bases between. Germline CDR1 is SGHRS and CDR2 is YFSETQ. The CDR3 covers 13 residues. The CDR3 sequence is CASSFQGRDGYTF. The CDR3 bases are TGCGCCAGCAGCTTTCAGGGGAGGGATGGCTACACCTTC.

Concerning this clone itself: Other DNA sequences from this sample encode an identical CDR3 as well. V usage is TRBV6-5 and J usage is TRBJ1-5; D gene uncertain. V was cut by 2 bases and J by 0 bases, with 2 bases left in between. The V gene's germline CDR1 is MNHEY and CDR2 SVGAGI. The CDR3 sequence is 13 residues long. The CDR3 loop reads CASSYDSNQPQHF. CDR3 coding DNA: TGTGCCAGCAGTTACGATAGCAATCAGCCCCAGCATTTT.

In the case of this clone: With only one base between it and a far larger clone, this is likely a read error. Other DNA sequences of this sample code for an identical CDR3. The chain has TRBV30 and TRBJ1-1; D ambiguous. Per germline, CDR1 GTSNPN and CDR2 SVGIG (reference sequence). This CDR3 comprises 12 residues. V lost 2 bases and J 9 bases, leaving 13 bases between the germline ends. The CDR3 DNA reads as TGTGCCTGGAGTCTACCTGTGTCGAAAGCTTTCTTT. This translates into CAWSLPVSKAFF.

The chain joins TRBV11-2 to TRBJ1-1; D might be TRBD1 (5 bases). The length of the CDR3 is 13 residues. Trimming took off 5 bases at V and 1 base at J, with 8 bases between the two ends. The germline gives CDR1 SGHAT, CDR2 FQNNGV. The CDR3 DNA sequence: TGTGCCAGCAGCAGGGGCCCGAACACTGAAGCTTTCTTT. It translates to CASSRGPNTEAFF.

The chain carries TRBV19 and TRBJ1-1, with no clear D. Germline V gene sequence: CDR1 LNHDA, CDR2 SQIVND (reference sequence). V shed 2 bases and J shed 7 bases, with 5 bases lying between them. The length of the CDR3 is 11 residues. This chain's CDR3 is CASSIRVEAFF. In DNA form, the CDR3 reads TGTGCCAGTAGTATAAGGGTTGAAGCTTTCTTT.

This rearrangement joins TRBV6-1 to TRBJ1-2; D gene uncertain. Germline V CDR1 and CDR2: MNHNS, SASEGT. The CDR3 is 15 amino acids. V was clipped by 1 base and J by 1 base, with 10 bases between them. For the CDR3, the DNA is TGTGCCAGCAGTGAAGTTGGCAGAAATAACTATGGCTACACCTTC. This codes for CASSEVGRNNYGYTF.

The chain joins TRBV10-2 to TRBJ2-5; 10 nucleotides line up with TRBD1. Trimming took 9 bases from V and 5 from J; bases not matched to a gene: 6. Germline V gene data show CDR1 as WSHSY and CDR2 as SAAADI. This CDR3 comprises 13 residues. The CDR3 coding sequence is TGCGCCAGTCGACAGGGGGCTGGCGAGACCCAGTACTTC. This sequence encodes CASRQGAGETQYF.

This clone showed up just a few times. A far larger clone is just one base off, so this is likely a read error. The identical CDR3 is also encoded by other nucleotide sequences in the sample. V is TRBV30 and J is TRBJ1-5, with D perhaps matching TRBD1 (5 bases). The CDR3 is 14 residues long. The germline CDR1 and CDR2 sequences are GTSNPN and SVGIG (reference sequence). This CDR3 is CAWSGGLGDQPQHF. In DNA form, the CDR3 reads TGCGCCTGGAGTGGGGGTTTAGGGGATCAGCCCCAGCATTTT. The complete variable domain, with remaining parts taken from reference TRBV30 and TRBJ1-5, reads SQTIHQWPATLVQPVGSPLSLECTVEGTSNPNLYWYRQAAGRGLQLLFYSVGIGQISSEVPQNLSASRPQDRQFILSSKKLLLSDSGFYLCAWSGGLGDQPQHFGDGTRLSIL.

The CDR3 bases are TGTGCCAGCAGGTGGACAGGGGGGACCCAGTACTTC. It yields the protein CASRWTGGTQYF. The V gene is TRBV6-1, the J gene TRBJ2-5, with 10 bases aligning to TRBD1. Per germline, CDR1 MNHNS and CDR2 SASEGT. This CDR3 is 12 amino acids long. With V trimmed by 6 bases and J by 7 bases, 2 bases remained unmatched.